The 23 T cell receptor beta chains below all came from one sample that was sequenced in a study of T cell changes during pregnancy in multiple sclerosis. The assay was immunoSEQ multiplex PCR, and TCRdb's table has in-frame clones only and misses some. This sample has about 44,000 clones, with more than 90% found just once. Material: CD4+ T cells from peripheral blood mononuclear cells, obtained in the first trimester of pregnancy. These receptors were taken from a female donor with multiple sclerosis, enrolled in a pregnancy study.

The gene calls are TRBV19 and TRBJ2-1; 14 bases align to TRBD2. Germline V gene sequence: CDR1 LNHDA, CDR2 SQIVND (reference sequence). This CDR3 is built from 16 residues. V lost 6 bases to trimming and J lost 9 bases; unmatched junction nucleotides: 10. Written as DNA, the CDR3 is TGTGCCAGTAGCCTCGGGACTAGCGGGAGAAGGGGTGAGCAGTTCTTC. Translation: CASSLGTSGRRGEQFF.

V usage is TRBV7-9 and J usage is TRBJ1-3, with 9 bases identical to TRBD1. Germline loops: CDR1 SEHNR, CDR2 FQNEAQ (reference sequence). This CDR3 comprises 16 residues. Unmatched junction bases numbered 4, after V lost 2 bases and J lost 2 bases. The CDR3 DNA follows: TGTGCCAGCAGCTTATGGGGACAGGGAGCTGGAAACACCATATATTTT. It is translated as CASSLWGQGAGNTIYF.

This rearrangement joins TRBV28 to TRBJ1-4, with D possibly matching TRBD1 (6 bases). Per the germline V gene, CDR1 is MDHEN and CDR2 is SYDVKM. This CDR3 spans 15 amino acids. V shed 5 bases and J shed 9 bases, with 19 bases lying between them. The CDR3 loop reads CASSHTGWGYKKLFF. The CDR3 DNA reads TGTGCCAGCAGTCACACAGGGTGGGGTTACAAAAAACTGTTTTTT.

The chain carries TRBV25-1 and TRBJ2-1; TRBD2 aligns across 10 bases. Per the germline V gene, CDR1 is MGHDK and CDR2 is SYGVNS. With V trimmed by 6 bases and J by 10 bases, 9 bases remained unmatched. The CDR3 is 14 amino acids. CDR3: CASRALAGVGEQFF. The CDR3 DNA follows: TGTGCCAGCAGGGCGCTAGCGGGAGTTGGGGAGCAGTTCTTC.

The CDR3 DNA sequence: TGTGCCAGCAGCTCCCGCGCCCGGGACAACTACAATGAGCAGTTCTTC. Protein sequence: CASSSRARDNYNEQFF. The rearrangement links TRBV7-6 to TRBJ2-1; D may be TRBD1 (6 bases). Per germline, CDR1 SGHVS and CDR2 FNYEAQ. Between the trimmed V and J ends, which lost 4 bases and 3 bases, there was a span of 16 bases. This CDR3 region has 16 residues.

The chain joins TRBV9 to TRBJ2-3, with TRBD2 matching 11 bases. CDR3 length: 16 amino acids. CDR1 is SGDLS and CDR2 is YYNGEE in the germline V gene. V lost 4 bases and J lost 2; bases outside the gene matches: 6. DNA of the CDR3: TGTGCCAGCAGCACCGGGACTAGCGGACCCACAGATACGCAGTATTTT. It yields the protein CASSTGTSGPTDTQYF.

This clone was picked up one time. The DNA for the CDR3 is TGTGCCAGCTCACCTCTACCGCCGGGACAGTCAGCCTCTGGGGCCAACGTCCTGACTTTC. It translates to CASSPLPPGQSASGANVLTF. The chain has TRBV18 and TRBJ2-6; 7 bases match TRBD1. V trimming: 3 bases; J trimming: 0 bases; junction bases outside the gene matches: 14. The CDR3 loop spans 20 amino acids. CDR1 and CDR2 from the germline V gene are KGHSH and LQKENI.

The rearrangement uses TRBV28 and TRBJ2-2; D gene ambiguous. Trimming pared 10 bases from V and 0 bases from J, leaving 9 bases between. Per germline, CDR1 MDHEN and CDR2 SYDVKM. This CDR3 is 13 amino acids long. The DNA of the CDR3 is TGTGCCACGAGATCCACGAACACCGGGGAGCTGTTTTTT. Translation gives CATRSTNTGELFF. Drawing the rest from reference TRBV28 and TRBJ2-2, the complete variable domain is DVKVTQSSRYLVKRTGEKVFLECVQDMDHENMFWYRQDPGLGLRLIYFSYDVKMKEKGDIPEGYSVSREKKERFSLILESASTNQTSMYLCATRSTNTGELFFGEGSRLTVL.

The V gene is TRBV4-2, the J gene TRBJ2-2, with TRBD2 matching 7 bases. Losses at the gene ends were 4 bases for V and 1 base for J; bases not matched to a gene: 9. The CDR3 contains 17 residues. Germline V CDR1 and CDR2: LGHNA, YNFKEQ. The CDR3 here is CASSPGAGILNTGELFF. The CDR3 region has the DNA TGTGCCAGCAGCCCCGGAGCGGGAATACTGAACACCGGGGAGCTGTTTTTT.

V is TRBV16 and J is TRBJ2-7, with 9 nucleotides matching TRBD1. The CDR3 covers 16 residues. CDR1 KGHSY and CDR2 FQNENV come from the germline V gene. Trimming took 4 bases from V and 1 from J; bases not matched to a gene: 8. DNA for the CDR3: TGTGCCAGCAGCCTCGCCGGGACAGGGCCATCCTACGAGCAGTACTTC. Amino acid sequence: CASSLAGTGPSYEQYF.

The rearrangement joins TRBV18 to TRBJ2-1; 7 nucleotides agree with TRBD2. J lost 6 bases, V lost 4 bases, and 15 bases had no gene match. The CDR3 extends over 17 amino acids. CDR1 KGHSH and CDR2 LQKENI come from the germline V gene. For the CDR3, the DNA is TGTGCCAGCTCACTTCCCACTGCGGGAGCGGGCGCCAATGAGCAGTTCTTC. Residues: CASSLPTAGAGANEQFF.

The chain combines TRBV21-1 with TRBJ1-2; the table names TRBD1, a call not compared with the DNA. TRBV21-1 has pseudogene status. The length of the CDR3 is 11 residues. DNA of the CDR3: TGTGCCAGAGACAGAAGCTATGGCTACACCTTC. It yields the protein CARDRSYGYTF.

This sequence joins TRBV29-1 and TRBJ2-7; D might be TRBD1 (5 bases). The germline V and J ends were trimmed by 1 base and 6 bases, with 16 bases remaining between them. The CDR3 has 14 amino acids. Germline-derived CDR1 and CDR2 are SQVTM and ANQGSEA. The chain's CDR3 is CSVEGGRSGFEQYF. The CDR3 coding sequence is TGCAGCGTTGAAGGGGGCCGGTCGGGTTTCGAGCAGTACTTC.

V usage is TRBV6-5 and J usage is TRBJ2-1; the match to TRBD2 covers 12 bases. The germline V gene has CDR1 MNHEY and CDR2 SVGAGI. The CDR3 consists of 15 residues. V shed 4 bases, J shed 5 bases, and the junction held 3 bases outside the gene matches. As DNA, the CDR3 is TGTGCCAGCAGTTCCGGGACTAGCGGGCACAATGAGCAGTTCTTC. Translated: CASSSGTSGHNEQFF.

The CDR3 reads CASSLAMRQGAWYF. CDR3 nucleotides: TGCGCCAGCAGCTTGGCCATGAGACAGGGCGCTTGGTATTTT. The chain is built from TRBV5-1 and TRBJ2-3, with 7 bases that match TRBD1. CDR3 size: 14 residues. CDR1 SGHRS and CDR2 YFSETQ come from the germline V gene. After removal of 0 bases from V and 14 bases from J, the junction contained 12 bases not matched to a gene.

This chain's CDR3 is CASSFESGTLRNEQFF. For the CDR3, the DNA is TGTGCCAGCAGTTTTGAGAGCGGCACTCTTAGGAATGAGCAGTTCTTC. This rearrangement joins TRBV27 to TRBJ2-1; TRBD2 is a possible D gene (5 bases). Germline V gene sequence: CDR1 MNHEY, CDR2 SMNVEV (reference sequence). The CDR3 loop spans 16 amino acids. The V end lost 3 bases, the J end lost 7 bases, and 19 bases lay between the germline ends.

The chain employs TRBV4-1 and TRBJ1-3, with 7 bases fitting TRBD1. V shed 3 bases and J 0 bases; nucleotides not matched to a gene: 5. Per germline, CDR1 MGHRA and CDR2 YSYEKL. This CDR3 has 16 amino acids. The CDR3 sequence: CASSHRQGFSGNTIYF. The CDR3 coding sequence is TGCGCCAGCAGCCACAGACAGGGATTCTCTGGAAACACCATATATTTT.

The J gene is TRBJ1-5, the V gene TRBV19, with D hard to call. The V gene's germline CDR1 is LNHDA and CDR2 SQIVND (reference sequence). Trimming cost V 3 bases and J 4 bases, with 4 bases left between them. The CDR3 extends over 12 amino acids. DNA for the CDR3: TGTGCCAGTAGTATTGAGAATCAGCCCCAGCATTTT. Its protein product is CASSIENQPQHF.

The J gene is TRBJ1-2, the V gene TRBV5-8, with unresolved D. Germline values: CDR1 SGHTS, CDR2 YDEGEE. The CDR3 contains 13 residues. V shed 2 bases and J shed 3 bases, with 8 bases lying between them. This CDR3 is CASSFEVHYGYTF. The CDR3 DNA follows: TGTGCCAGCAGCTTCGAGGTCCACTATGGCTACACCTTC.

This clone is a singleton in its sample. The J gene is TRBJ2-7, the V gene TRBV29-1; 11 nucleotides line up with TRBD1. The CDR3 is made up of 13 amino acids. V was clipped by 7 bases and J by 7 bases; unmatched bases: 9. The germline V gene has CDR1 SQVTM and CDR2 ANQGSEA. In nucleotides, the CDR3 is TGCAGCGCCTGGACAGGGGGCTCGGTGGAGCAGTACTTC. It encodes CSAWTGGSVEQYF.

The chain uses TRBV6-1 and TRBJ2-7; tentatively, D is TRBD2 (6 bases). The germline V gene has CDR1 MNHNS and CDR2 SASEGT. The V end was cut by 7 bases, the J end by 3 bases, with 13 bases between. The CDR3 is 13 amino acids. The DNA of the CDR3 is TGTGCCAGCACCCCGGGGGTTATCTACGAGCAGTACTTC. Translation: CASTPGVIYEQYF.

The V and J genes are TRBV2 and TRBJ2-2, with D perhaps matching TRBD2 (6 bases). V lost 7 bases and J lost 6, with 18 bases in between. The CDR3 covers 15 residues. Per germline, CDR1 SNHLY and CDR2 FYNNEI. The CDR3 sequence: CASTMGGVRSGELFF. CDR3 in DNA: TGTGCCAGCACCATGGGCGGGGTTCGATCCGGGGAGCTGTTTTTT.

V gene TRBV30 combines with J gene TRBJ2-7; 9 positions agree with TRBD2. Germline CDR1 and CDR2: GTSNPN and SVGIG (reference sequence). There are 16 residues in the CDR3. Germline trimming cut 0 bases from V and 7 bases from J; bases unmatched to any gene: 13. The CDR3 DNA follows: TGTGCCTGGAGTGTAATGGTTATAGCGGGAGTAAGGGAGCAGTACTTC. This translates into CAWSVMVIAGVREQYF.